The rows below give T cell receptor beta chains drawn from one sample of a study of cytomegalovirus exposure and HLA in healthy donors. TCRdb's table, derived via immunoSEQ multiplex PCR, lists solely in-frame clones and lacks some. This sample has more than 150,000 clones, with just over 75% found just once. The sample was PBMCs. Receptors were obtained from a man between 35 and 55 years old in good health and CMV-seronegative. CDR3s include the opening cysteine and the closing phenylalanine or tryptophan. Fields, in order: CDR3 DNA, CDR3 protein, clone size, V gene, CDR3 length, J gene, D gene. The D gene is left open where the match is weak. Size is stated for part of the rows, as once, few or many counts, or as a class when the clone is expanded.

TGTGCCAGCCGCTATTCGGGAGGTAACACTGAAGCTTTCTTT	CASRYSGGNTEAFF	.	TRBV27	14	TRBJ1-1	.
TGTGCCAGTAGTATAGAACAGGCGGGGGCAGCCTACAATGAGCAGTTCTTC	CASSIEQAGAAYNEQFF	once	TRBV19	17	TRBJ2-1	.
TGTGCCAGCAGTTTATCGCTCAGGTACCAAGAGACCCAGTACTTC	CASSLSLRYQETQYF	.	TRBV27	15	TRBJ2-5	.
TGCAGCGTTGAAGATCAGAGGGCAACGCGCCTGCAGTACTTC	CSVEDQRATRLQYF	once	TRBV29-1	14	TRBJ2-7	.
TGTGCCAGTAGTATTAGCGGGAGCTCCTATAATTCACCCCTCCACTTT	CASSISGSSYNSPLHF	.	TRBV19	16	TRBJ1-6	.
TGCAGCGTTGAAGCTCCCTTGTGGAACACTGAAGCTTTCTTT	CSVEAPLWNTEAFF	.	TRBV29-1	14	TRBJ1-1	.
TGTGCCAGCAGGCGAACGGCGGAAGGGGATTCACCCCTCCACTTT	CASRRTAEGDSPLHF	.	TRBV6-1	15	TRBJ1-6	.
TGTGCCAGCAGCTTATTCGGGACAGACCAAGAGACCCAGTACTTC	CASSLFGTDQETQYF	.	TRBV7-9	15	TRBJ2-5	TRBD1
TGTGCCACATACGACCCGGGAAGACCCGACGAGCAGTACTTC	CATYDPGRPDEQYF	.	TRBV10-3	14	TRBJ2-7	.
TGTGCCAGCAGCCGGACTAGCGGGAGATCCTACAATGAGCAGTTCTTC	CASSRTSGRSYNEQFF	.	TRBV7-9	16	TRBJ2-1	TRBD2
TGCAGCGCACAGGAATTCTCTGGAAACACCATATATTTT	CSAQEFSGNTIYF	few	TRBV29-1	13	TRBJ1-3	.
TGTTCCAGCAGCTTATCGGGCGGGGAGCTGTTTTTT	CSSSLSGGELFF	.	TRBV7-9	12	TRBJ2-2	.
TGCGCCAGCAGCGATACCCTTAGCGGGGGCGAGACCCAGTACTTC	CASSDTLSGGETQYF	.	TRBV5-1	15	TRBJ2-5	TRBD2
TGTGCCAGCAGTGGACAGCTCAATCAGCCCCAGCATTTT	CASSGQLNQPQHF	.	TRBV25-1	13	TRBJ1-5	.
TGTGCCAGCAGTTTGCCAGGGGGGCCAGCGTACGAGCAGTACTTC	CASSLPGGPAYEQYF	.	TRBV28	15	TRBJ2-7	.
TGTGCCAGCACCTACAGGGATCTGGCCGGGGAGCTGTTTTTT	CASTYRDLAGELFF	.	TRBV27	14	TRBJ2-2	.
TGTGCCAGCAGCTTAGAGGGACTAGCGGGAAGAAATGAGCAGTTCTTC	CASSLEGLAGRNEQFF	.	TRBV7-3	16	TRBJ2-1	TRBD2
TGCGCCAGCAGCACCCTCGAAGGGGCAAACACTGAAGCTTTCTTT	CASSTLEGANTEAFF	.	TRBV4-1	15	TRBJ1-1	.
TGTGCCAGCAGTTCCCCCGGACAGGGGATACAGCCCCAGCATTTT	CASSSPGQGIQPQHF	.	TRBV28	15	TRBJ1-5	TRBD1
TGTGCCAGCCTCTATGAAGCGGGAGTCGAGACCCAGTACTTC	CASLYEAGVETQYF	.	TRBV2	14	TRBJ2-5	TRBD2